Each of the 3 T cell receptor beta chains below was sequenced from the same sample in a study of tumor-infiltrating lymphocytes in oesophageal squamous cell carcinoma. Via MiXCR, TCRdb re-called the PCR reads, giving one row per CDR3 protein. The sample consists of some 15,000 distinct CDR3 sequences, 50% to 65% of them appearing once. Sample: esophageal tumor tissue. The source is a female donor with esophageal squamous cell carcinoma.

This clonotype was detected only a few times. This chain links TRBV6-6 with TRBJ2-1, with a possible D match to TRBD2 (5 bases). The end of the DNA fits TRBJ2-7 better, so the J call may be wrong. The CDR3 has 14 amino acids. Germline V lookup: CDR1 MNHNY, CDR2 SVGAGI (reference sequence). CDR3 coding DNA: TGTGCCAGCAGTTACTCTAGCGCTACCTACGAGCAGTACTTC. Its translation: CASSYSSATYEQYF.

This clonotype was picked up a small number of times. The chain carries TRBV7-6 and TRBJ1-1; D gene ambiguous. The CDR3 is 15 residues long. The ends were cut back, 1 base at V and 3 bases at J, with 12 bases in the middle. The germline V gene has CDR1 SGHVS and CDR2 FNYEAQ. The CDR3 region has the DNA TGTGCCAGCAGCTTAGATCCAGGCGGGGACACTGAAGCTTTCTTT. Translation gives CASSLDPGGDTEAFF.

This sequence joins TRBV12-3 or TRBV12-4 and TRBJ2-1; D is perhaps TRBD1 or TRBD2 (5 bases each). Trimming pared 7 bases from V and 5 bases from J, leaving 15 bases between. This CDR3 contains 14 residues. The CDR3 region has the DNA TGTGCCAGCAATATAGGACGAGGGGACAATGAGCAGTTCTTC. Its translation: CASNIGRGDNEQFF.